This T cell receptor (beta chain) was observed in a study of cytomegalovirus exposure and HLA in healthy donors. At the level of the study: Early released data comprised about 85 million unique TCRs from HLA-typed donors. The study, taken as a whole, reports: The authors considered a cluster of highly shared sequence variants likely to be a sequencing artifact. A later analysis showed HLA-associated TCR beta chains outstripping equally common others in clonal expansion.

A word on this clone: No antigen is known for it.

It was with 60 Vbeta and 13 Jbeta primers that the PCR ran. The method was immunoSEQ multiplex PCR; TCRdb's version includes in-frame clones alone and lacks a portion of them. Among 120,000 or so clones listed, approximately 80% were seen once. The CDR3 consists of 14 residues. Per the germline V gene, CDR1 is LNHNV and CDR2 is YYDKDF (reference sequence). The ends lost 11 bases at V and 2 bases at J; junction bases unmatched: 8. The V gene is TRBV15, the J gene TRBJ2-2, with 7 positions matching TRBD2. The clonotype was recovered from a man aged 25-40 years in good health and CMV-seropositive. What was sequenced was PBMCs. The CDR3 DNA reads TGTGCCGCTGGGGAGGGGACCAACACCGGGGAGCTGTTTTTT. Its protein product is CAAGEGTNTGELFF. Full variable domain (remainder filled in from reference TRBV15 and TRBJ2-2): DAMVIQNPRYQVTQFGKPVTLSCSQTLNHNVMYWYQQKSSQAPKLLFHYYDKDFNNEADTPDNFQSRRPNTSFCFLDIRSPGLGDTAMYLCAAGEGTNTGELFFGEGSRLTVL.